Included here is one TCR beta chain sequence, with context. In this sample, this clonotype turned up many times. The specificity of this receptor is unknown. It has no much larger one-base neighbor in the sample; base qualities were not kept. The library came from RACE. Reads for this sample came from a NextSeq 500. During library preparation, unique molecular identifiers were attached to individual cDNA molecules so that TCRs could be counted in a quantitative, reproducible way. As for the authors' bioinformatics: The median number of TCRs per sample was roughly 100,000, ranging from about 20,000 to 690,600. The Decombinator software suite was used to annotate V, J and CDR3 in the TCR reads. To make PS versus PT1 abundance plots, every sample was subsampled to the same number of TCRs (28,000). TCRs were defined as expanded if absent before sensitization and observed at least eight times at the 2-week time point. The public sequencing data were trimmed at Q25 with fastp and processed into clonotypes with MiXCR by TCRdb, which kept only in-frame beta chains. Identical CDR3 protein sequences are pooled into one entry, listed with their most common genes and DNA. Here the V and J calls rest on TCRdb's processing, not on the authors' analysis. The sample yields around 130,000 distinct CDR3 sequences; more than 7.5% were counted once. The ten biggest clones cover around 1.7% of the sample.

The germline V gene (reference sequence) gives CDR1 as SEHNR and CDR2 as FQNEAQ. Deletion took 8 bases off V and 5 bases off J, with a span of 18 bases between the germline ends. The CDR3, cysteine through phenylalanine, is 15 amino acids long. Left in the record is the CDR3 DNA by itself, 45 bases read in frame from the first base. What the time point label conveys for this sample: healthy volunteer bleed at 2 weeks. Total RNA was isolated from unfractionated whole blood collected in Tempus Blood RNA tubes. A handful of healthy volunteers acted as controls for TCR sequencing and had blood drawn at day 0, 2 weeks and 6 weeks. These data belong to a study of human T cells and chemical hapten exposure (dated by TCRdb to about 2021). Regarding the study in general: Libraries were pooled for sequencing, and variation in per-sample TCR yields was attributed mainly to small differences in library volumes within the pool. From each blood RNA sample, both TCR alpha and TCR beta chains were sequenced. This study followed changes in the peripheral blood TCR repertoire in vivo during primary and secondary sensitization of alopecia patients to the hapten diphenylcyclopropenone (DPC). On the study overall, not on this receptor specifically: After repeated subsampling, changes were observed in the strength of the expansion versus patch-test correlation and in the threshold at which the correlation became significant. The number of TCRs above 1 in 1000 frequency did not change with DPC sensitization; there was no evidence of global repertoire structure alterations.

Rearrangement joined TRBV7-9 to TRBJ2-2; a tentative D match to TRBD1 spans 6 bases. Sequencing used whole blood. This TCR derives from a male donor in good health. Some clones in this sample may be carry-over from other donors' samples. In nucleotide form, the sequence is TGTGCCAGCCGACTTCAGGGGTTTGAGACCGGGGAGCTGTTTTTT. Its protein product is CASRLQGFETGELFF.